This TCR beta chain was identified in a study of molecular identifiers for immune sequencing clone quantification. Study-level background: In replicates, the authors split RNA from about 20,000 or 100,000 naive CD8 cells five ways and sequenced four. Notes on the study in general: Underestimation of highly expanded clone sizes could arise where identical TCR molecules share a barcode.

This clonotype was observed at least ten times. Its antigen is currently unknown. The naive CD8 libraries originated from between roughly 19,000 and 1,100,000 sorted cells and drew on 10%, 30% or 50% RNA. Sorting was used to obtain naive CD8 T cells (CD8+CD4-CCR7+CD45RA+). The length of the CDR3 is 20 residues. TCRdb reanalysed the PCR reads using MiXCR and keeps one entry per CDR3 protein. The repertoire holds 300,000 to 400,000 distinct CDR3 sequences, with over 20% as singletons. This TCR was sampled from a human donor in good health. Some libraries in this study had Jurkat cell RNA spiked in. This chain uses TRBV21-1 with TRBJ2-5; the table calls TRBD2, which could not be checked here. TRBV21-1 is classified as a pseudogene. The sample comprised naive CD8+ T cells from blood, with Jurkat cell RNA spiked in. The subset was: FACS-sorted CD8+CD4-CCR7+CD45RA+ naive T cells. The CDR3 protein is CASSKVAGETSLPISETQYF. In nucleotides, the CDR3 is TGTGCCAGCAGCAAAGTCGCGGGAGAAACCAGTTTACCCATCAGCGAGACCCAGTACTTC.